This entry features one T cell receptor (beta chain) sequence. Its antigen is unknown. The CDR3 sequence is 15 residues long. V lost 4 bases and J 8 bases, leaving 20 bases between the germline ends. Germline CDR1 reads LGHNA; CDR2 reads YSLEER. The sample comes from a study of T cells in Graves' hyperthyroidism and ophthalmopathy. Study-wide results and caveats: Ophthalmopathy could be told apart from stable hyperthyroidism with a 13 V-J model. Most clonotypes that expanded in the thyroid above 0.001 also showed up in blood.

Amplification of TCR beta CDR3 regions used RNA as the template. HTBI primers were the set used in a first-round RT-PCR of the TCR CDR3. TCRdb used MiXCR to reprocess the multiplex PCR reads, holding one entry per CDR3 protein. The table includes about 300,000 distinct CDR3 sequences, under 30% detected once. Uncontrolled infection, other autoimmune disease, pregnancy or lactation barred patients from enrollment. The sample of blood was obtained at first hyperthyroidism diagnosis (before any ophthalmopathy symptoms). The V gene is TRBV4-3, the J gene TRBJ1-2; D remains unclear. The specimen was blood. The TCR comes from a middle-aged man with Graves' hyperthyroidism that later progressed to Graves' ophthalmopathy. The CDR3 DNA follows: TGCGCCAGCAGCCCCACAGACTACCCACCGGAAGGCTACACCTTC. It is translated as CASSPTDYPPEGYTF.